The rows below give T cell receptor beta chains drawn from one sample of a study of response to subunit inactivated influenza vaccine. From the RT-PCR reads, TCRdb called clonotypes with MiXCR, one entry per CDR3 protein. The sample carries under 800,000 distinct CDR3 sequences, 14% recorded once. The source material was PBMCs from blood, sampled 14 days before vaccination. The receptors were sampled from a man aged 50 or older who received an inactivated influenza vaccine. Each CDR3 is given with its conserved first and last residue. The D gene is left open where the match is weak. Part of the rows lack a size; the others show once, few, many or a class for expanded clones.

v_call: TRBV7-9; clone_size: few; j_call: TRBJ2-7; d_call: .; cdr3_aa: CASSPGIGKEQYF; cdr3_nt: TGTGCCAGCAGCCCCGGGATAGGGAAAGAGCAGTACTTC
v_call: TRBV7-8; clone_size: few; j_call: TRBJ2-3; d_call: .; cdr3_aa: CASSLALATTSTDTQYF; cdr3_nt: TGTGCCAGCAGCTTAGCGCTGGCAACGACTAGCACAGATACGCAGTATTTT
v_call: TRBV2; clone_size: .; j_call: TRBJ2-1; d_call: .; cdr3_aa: CASSEAHATNNNEQFF; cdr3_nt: TGTGCCAGCAGTGAAGCGCACGCGACTAACAACAATGAGCAGTTCTTC
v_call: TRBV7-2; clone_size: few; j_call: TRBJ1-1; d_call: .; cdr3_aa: CASSLEGLARAFF; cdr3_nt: TGTGCCAGCAGCTTAGAAGGTTTAGCGCGAGCTTTCTTT
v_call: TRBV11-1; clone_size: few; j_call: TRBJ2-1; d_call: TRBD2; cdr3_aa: CASSERTSGRYNEQFF; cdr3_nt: TGTGCCAGCAGCGAAAGGACTAGCGGGAGATACAATGAGCAGTTCTTC
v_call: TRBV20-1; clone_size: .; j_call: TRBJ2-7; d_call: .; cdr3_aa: CSVDTGKAYEQYF; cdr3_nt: TGCAGTGTCGACACCGGGAAAGCCTACGAGCAGTACTTC
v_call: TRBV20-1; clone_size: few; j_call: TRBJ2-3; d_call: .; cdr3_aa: CSAGTHTDTQYF; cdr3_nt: TGCAGTGCTGGAACTCACACAGATACGCAGTATTTT
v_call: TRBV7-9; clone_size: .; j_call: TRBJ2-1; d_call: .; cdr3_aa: CASSLGTISYNEQFF; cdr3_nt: TGTGCCAGCAGCTTGGGGACCATTTCGTACAATGAGCAGTTCTTC
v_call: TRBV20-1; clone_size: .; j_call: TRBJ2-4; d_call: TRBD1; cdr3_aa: CSARVGQGAQVQYF; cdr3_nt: TGCAGTGCTAGAGTAGGACAGGGGGCGCAAGTTCAGTACTTC
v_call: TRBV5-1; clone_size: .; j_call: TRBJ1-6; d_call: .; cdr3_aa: CASSLMEGVHSPLHF; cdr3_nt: TGCGCCAGCAGCTTGATGGAGGGCGTACATTCACCCCTCCACTTT
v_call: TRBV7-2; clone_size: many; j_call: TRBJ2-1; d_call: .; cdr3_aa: CASSLVGNEQFF; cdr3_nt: TGTGCCAGCAGCTTAGTGGGCAATGAGCAGTTCTTC
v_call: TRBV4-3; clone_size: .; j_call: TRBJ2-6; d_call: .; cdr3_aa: CASSQDGWTASGANVLTF; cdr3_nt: TGCGCCAGCAGCCAAGATGGGTGGACAGCATCTGGGGCCAACGTCCTGACTTTC
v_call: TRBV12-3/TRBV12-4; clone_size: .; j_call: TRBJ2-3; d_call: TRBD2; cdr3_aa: CASNRPGLAGGPTDTQYF; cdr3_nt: TGTGCCAGCAACAGACCGGGACTAGCGGGGGGACCCACAGATACGCAGTATTTT
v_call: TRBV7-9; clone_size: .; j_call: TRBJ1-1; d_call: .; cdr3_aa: CASSSLPRQDRPEAFF; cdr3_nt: TGTGCCAGCAGCTCCCTGCCGCGACAGGACCGGCCTGAAGCTTTCTTT
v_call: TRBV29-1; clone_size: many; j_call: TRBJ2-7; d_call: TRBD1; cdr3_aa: CSVETDRGRYEQYF; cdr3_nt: TGCAGCGTTGAAACGGACAGGGGCCGCTACGAGCAGTACTTC
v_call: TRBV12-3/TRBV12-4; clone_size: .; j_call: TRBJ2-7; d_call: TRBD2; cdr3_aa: CASRPSGRGYEQYF; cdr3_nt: TGTGCCAGCAGACCGAGCGGGAGAGGCTACGAGCAGTACTTC
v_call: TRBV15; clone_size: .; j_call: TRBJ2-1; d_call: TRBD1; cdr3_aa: CATSRERDSNYNEQFF; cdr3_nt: TGTGCCACCAGCAGAGAAAGGGACAGCAACTACAATGAGCAGTTCTTC
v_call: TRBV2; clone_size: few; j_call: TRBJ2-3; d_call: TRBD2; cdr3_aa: CASSGTSGSWGTDTQYF; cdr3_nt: TGTGCCAGCAGTGGGACTAGCGGGAGTTGGGGCACAGATACGCAGTATTTT
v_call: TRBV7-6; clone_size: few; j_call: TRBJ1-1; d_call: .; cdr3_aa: CASSARWTTEAFF; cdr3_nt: TGTGCCAGCAGCGCCCGGTGGACCACTGAAGCTTTCTTT
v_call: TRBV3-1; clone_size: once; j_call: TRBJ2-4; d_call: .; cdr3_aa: CVSSQDFGGHAKNIQYF; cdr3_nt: TGTGTCAGCAGCCAAGATTTTGGGGGACATGCCAAAAACATTCAGTACTTC
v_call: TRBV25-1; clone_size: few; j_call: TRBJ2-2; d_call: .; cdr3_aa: CASTPGAGELFF; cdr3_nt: TGTGCCAGCACCCCAGGCGCCGGGGAGCTGTTTTTT
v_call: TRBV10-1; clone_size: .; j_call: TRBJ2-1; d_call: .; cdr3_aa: CASKLTPGKPYNEQFF; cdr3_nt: TGCGCCAGCAAGCTCACGCCAGGAAAGCCCTACAATGAGCAGTTCTTC
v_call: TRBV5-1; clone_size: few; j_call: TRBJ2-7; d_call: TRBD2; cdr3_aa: CASSLAGGPIYEQYF; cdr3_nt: TGCGCCAGCAGCTTGGCGGGGGGGCCTATCTACGAGCAGTACTTC
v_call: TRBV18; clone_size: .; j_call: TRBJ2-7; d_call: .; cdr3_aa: CASSPPGMGYEQYF; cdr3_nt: TGTGCCAGCTCACCACCGGGGATGGGTTACGAGCAGTACTTC